A single sample is the source of the 14 T cell receptor beta chains below, sequenced in a study of shared clonotypes between healthy human individuals. Measured with immunoSEQ multiplex PCR; TCRdb has only the in-frame clones, and not every one. In the table there are over 2 million clones, 85% to 95% of which are singletons. The specimen was naive CD4+ T cells sorted from blood. This sample's subset: CD45RA+ positively selected. These receptors were obtained from a man younger than 35 in good health.

The chain couples TRBV27 to TRBJ2-7; a possible D gene is TRBD2 (5 bases). The CDR3 is made up of 12 amino acids. The germline gives CDR1 MNHEY, CDR2 SMNVEV (reference sequence). V lost 8 bases, J lost 2 bases, and 10 bases lay in between. The CDR3 sequence is CASWRFPYEQYF. The CDR3 region has the DNA TGTGCCAGCTGGAGGTTCCCCTACGAGCAGTACTTC.

The chain employs TRBV4-1 and TRBJ2-7; possibly TRBD1 or TRBD2 for D (5 bases each). V gave up 2 bases and J gave up 3 bases, with 14 bases separating them. CDR1 is MGHRA, CDR2 YSYEKL, per germline. The CDR3 extends over 15 amino acids. The CDR3 DNA reads TGCGCCAGCAGCCAACCTAGGGTGGGGGTCTACGAGCAGTACTTC. Amino acids: CASSQPRVGVYEQYF.

The chain links TRBV30 to TRBJ1-2; D uncertain. CDR3 size: 10 residues. V was cut by 4 bases and J by 7 bases, with 7 bases left in between. From germline, CDR1 is GTSNPN and CDR2 SVGIG (reference sequence). The CDR3 protein is CAWKGLGYTF. The DNA for the CDR3 is TGTGCCTGGAAAGGGCTTGGCTACACCTTC.

This CDR3 is CAWRGDSSNTEAFF. The CDR3 DNA reads TGTGCCTGGAGGGGGGACAGCTCGAACACTGAAGCTTTCTTT. The rearrangement links TRBV30 to TRBJ1-1; 7 positions agree with TRBD1. The CDR3 length is 14 residues. Looked up from germline, CDR1 is GTSNPN and CDR2 is SVGIG (reference sequence). Trimming removed 3 bases from V and 1 base from J; junction bases left unmatched: 5.

The chain employs TRBV2 and TRBJ2-5, with D tentatively TRBD2 (5 bases). V was pared by 4 bases and J by 1 base, with 16 bases between. Germline V lookup: CDR1 SNHLY, CDR2 FYNNEI. CDR3 length: 16 amino acids. The DNA of the CDR3 is TGTGCCAGCAGTGCGGTCGGGTGGGAGAGCCAAGAGACCCAGTACTTC. Its protein is CASSAVGWESQETQYF.

CDR3 nucleotides: TGTGCCAGCAGCTTGTCAACAGTAATTTTAATGAACACTGAAGCTTTCTTT. This sequence encodes CASSLSTVILMNTEAFF. V usage is TRBV5-4 and J usage is TRBJ1-1, with no clear D. This CDR3 spans 17 amino acids. CDR1 and CDR2 from the germline V gene are SGHNT and YYREEE (reference sequence). With 1 base removed from V and 0 bases from J, the gap between germline ends came to 16 bases.

The chain recombines TRBV29-1 with TRBJ2-5; 9 nucleotides agree with TRBD2. V was pared by 4 bases and J by 2 bases, with 5 bases of the junction left unmatched. Germline loops: CDR1 SQVTM, CDR2 ANQGSEA. This CDR3 has 14 amino acids. The CDR3 nucleotides read TGCAGCGTTGGGATTAGCGGGGGTCAAGAGACCCAGTACTTC. It translates to CSVGISGGQETQYF.

The V and J genes are TRBV11-2 and TRBJ2-5; TRBD1 might be the D (6 bases). The CDR3 is made up of 14 amino acids. Germline CDR1 SGHAT, CDR2 FQNNGV. The V end lost 5 bases, the J end lost 5 bases, and 15 bases lay between the germline ends. CDR3 DNA: TGTGCCAGCAGCCGGGTCAGGGGACGGGAGACCCAGTACTTC. It specifies CASSRVRGRETQYF.

V usage is TRBV4-3 and J usage is TRBJ2-3, with 13 bases matching TRBD2. The J segment lost 3 bases and the V segment lost 3 bases, leaving 12 bases of the junction unmatched. From germline, CDR1 is LGHNA and CDR2 YSLEER. The CDR3 has 19 residues. CDR3 in DNA: TGCGCCAGCAGCCATGAGTGGGCCCCGGGACTAGCGGGAACAGATACGCAGTATTTT. Its protein is CASSHEWAPGLAGTDTQYF.

This rearrangement joins TRBV30 to TRBJ2-1; the D gene is possibly TRBD2 (6 bases). Germline V CDR1 and CDR2: GTSNPN, SVGIG (reference sequence). Trimming shortened V by 6 bases and J by 3 bases, and 18 bases separated the two germline ends. The length of the CDR3 is 15 residues. CDR3 loop: CACPADGRGYNEQFF. CDR3 bases: TGTGCCTGCCCCGCGGACGGGAGAGGCTACAATGAGCAGTTCTTC.

Here the CDR3 reads CASAWWAGGDEQFF. The CDR3 coding sequence is TGTGCCAGCGCCTGGTGGGCAGGGGGTGATGAGCAGTTCTTC. The chain links TRBV25-1 to TRBJ2-1; 7 bases line up with TRBD1. Per the germline V gene, CDR1 is MGHDK and CDR2 is SYGVNS. The CDR3 is made up of 14 amino acids. V gave up 8 bases and J gave up 8 bases; unmatched junction bases: 12.

The J gene is TRBJ1-1, the V gene TRBV27; D not certain. V lost 3 bases to trimming and J lost 11 bases, with 16 bases between them. The V gene's germline CDR1 is MNHEY and CDR2 SMNVEV (reference sequence). There are 13 residues in the CDR3. For the CDR3, the DNA is TGTGCCAGCAGTTTTAGTCCACCTCAGGAGGCTTTCTTT. This sequence encodes CASSFSPPQEAFF.

The chain is built from TRBV28 and TRBJ2-2; D possibly corresponds to TRBD1 (6 bases). Germline-derived CDR1 and CDR2 are MDHEN and SYDVKM. The CDR3 runs to 15 residues. V was trimmed by 6 bases and J by 8 bases, leaving 19 bases between them. The CDR3 coding sequence is TGTGCCAGCAGCCCCCGGGACACTGGAGGTGGGGAGCTGTTTTTT. It translates to CASSPRDTGGGELFF.

Regarding this clone: This CDR3 fails to terminate in the conserved phenylalanine or tryptophan, so it likely reflects a read error. The V call is TRBV2, the J call TRBJ2-7; the match to TRBD2 covers 11 bases. In germline, CDR1 is SNHLY, CDR2 FYNNEI. The CDR3 runs to 14 residues. V dropped 6 bases and J dropped 1; count of bases not matched to a gene: 2. CDR3 sequence reads: CASRLAGGSYEQYS. As DNA, the CDR3 is TGTGCCAGCAGGCTAGCGGGAGGATCCTACGAGCAGTACTCC.